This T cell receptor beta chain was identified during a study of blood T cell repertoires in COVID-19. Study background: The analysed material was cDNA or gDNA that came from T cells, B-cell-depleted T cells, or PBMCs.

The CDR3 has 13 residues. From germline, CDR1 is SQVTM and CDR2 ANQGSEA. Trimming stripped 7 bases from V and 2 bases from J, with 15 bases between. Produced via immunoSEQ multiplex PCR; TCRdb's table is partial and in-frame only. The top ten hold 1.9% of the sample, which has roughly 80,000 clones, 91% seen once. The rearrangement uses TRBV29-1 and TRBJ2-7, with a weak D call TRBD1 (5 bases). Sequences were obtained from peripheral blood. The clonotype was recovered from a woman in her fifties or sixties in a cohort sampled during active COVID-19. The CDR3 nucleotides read TGCAGCGCTACGACAGATACAACCTACGAGCAGTACTTC. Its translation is CSATTDTTYEQYF.